Below, one T cell receptor beta chain is given with its context. J lost 2 bases, V lost 6 bases, and 7 bases had no gene match. The CDR3 spans 14 residues. In germline, CDR1 is SGHNT, CDR2 YYREEE (reference sequence). The data are from a study of blood T cell repertoires in COVID-19. Turning to the study itself: Acute and convalescent COVID-19 specimens originated in the United States, Italy and Spain.

Only in-frame clones appear in the TCRdb table, and some are missing; sequencing was by immunoSEQ multiplex PCR. The sample includes 340,000 or so clones, roughly 87% of them seen just once. This receptor was taken from a man aged 45-60 years with active or convalescent COVID-19. The chain uses TRBV5-4 and TRBJ1-2; TRBD1 agrees at 7 bases. Sequencing was performed on peripheral blood. The CDR3 is CASTPTGENYGYTF. CDR3 nucleotides: TGTGCCAGCACTCCAACAGGGGAGAACTATGGCTACACCTTC.